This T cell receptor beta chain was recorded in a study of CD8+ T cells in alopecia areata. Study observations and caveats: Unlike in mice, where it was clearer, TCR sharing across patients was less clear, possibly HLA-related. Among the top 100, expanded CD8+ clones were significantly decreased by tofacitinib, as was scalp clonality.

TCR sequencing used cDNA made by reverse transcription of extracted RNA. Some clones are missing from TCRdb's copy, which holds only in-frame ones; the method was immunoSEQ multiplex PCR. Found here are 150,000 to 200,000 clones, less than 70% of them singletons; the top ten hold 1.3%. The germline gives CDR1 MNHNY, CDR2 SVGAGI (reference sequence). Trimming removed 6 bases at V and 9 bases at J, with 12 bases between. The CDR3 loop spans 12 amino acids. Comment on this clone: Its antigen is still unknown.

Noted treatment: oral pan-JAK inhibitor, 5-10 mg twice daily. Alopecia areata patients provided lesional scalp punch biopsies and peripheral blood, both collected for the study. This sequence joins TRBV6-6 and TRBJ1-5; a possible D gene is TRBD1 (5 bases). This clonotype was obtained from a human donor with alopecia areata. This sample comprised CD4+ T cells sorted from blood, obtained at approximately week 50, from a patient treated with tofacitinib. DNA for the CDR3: TGTGCCAGCAGCGAGGGGCTTCGGCCCCAGCATTTT. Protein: CASSEGLRPQHF.